Each of the 10 T cell receptor beta chains below was sequenced from the same sample in a study of blood T cell repertoires in COVID-19. Sequencing was performed with immunoSEQ multiplex PCR; in TCRdb, only in-frame clones are kept and a portion is missing. The sample shows 95,000 to 150,000 clones, approximately 92% of them seen only once. Input material: peripheral blood. Receptors were obtained from a man aged 65 to 79 with active or convalescent COVID-19.

The chain couples TRBV9 to TRBJ2-3; TRBD2 aligns across 8 bases. In germline, CDR1 is SGDLS, CDR2 YYNGEE. Trimming removed 0 bases from V and 4 bases from J; junction bases left unmatched: 4. This CDR3 region has 15 residues. The CDR3 sequence is CASSVEAGAPDTQYF. DNA for the CDR3: TGTGCCAGCAGCGTAGAAGCGGGAGCCCCAGATACGCAGTATTTT.

J is TRBJ1-2 and V is TRBV5-4; unclear D gene. V was clipped by 2 bases and J by 3 bases, with 8 bases between them. The CDR3 is made up of 13 amino acids. Germline loops: CDR1 SGHNT, CDR2 YYREEE (reference sequence). CDR3 nucleotide sequence: TGTGCCAGCAGCTTTAAGCCCGACTATGGCTACACCTTC. This translates into CASSFKPDYGYTF.

The chain recombines TRBV2 with TRBJ1-1; 7 bases are shared with TRBD1. Germline lookup yields CDR1 SNHLY and CDR2 FYNNEI. The CDR3 extends over 13 amino acids. Germline trimming cut 9 bases from V and 4 bases from J; bases unmatched to any gene: 8. Here the CDR3 reads CARTGRPATEAFF. CDR3 sequence (DNA): TGTGCCAGGACAGGGCGGCCCGCCACTGAAGCTTTCTTT.

This clone appeared once. The rearrangement joins TRBV5-6 to TRBJ2-2, with D maybe TRBD1 (5 bases). The CDR3 is made up of 16 amino acids. The germline V gene encodes CDR1 SGHDT and CDR2 YYEEEE. Trimming removed 5 bases at V and 0 bases at J, with 14 bases between. This CDR3 reads CASSLIRGSNTGELFF. The CDR3, as DNA: TGTGCCAGCAGTCTGATTAGGGGCTCGAACACCGGGGAGCTGTTTTTT.

The chain carries TRBV19 and TRBJ2-1; TRBD2 aligns across 8 bases. The CDR3 sequence is 15 residues long. V lost 4 bases to trimming and J lost 6 bases; unmatched junction nucleotides: 8. CDR1 is LNHDA and CDR2 is SQIVND in the germline V gene (reference sequence). The CDR3, as DNA: TGTGCCAGTAGTACCTTAGCGGGAAAGGGCAATGAGCAGTTCTTC. Encoded protein: CASSTLAGKGNEQFF.

This chain connects TRBV13 to TRBJ2-7, with 9 bases lining up with TRBD2. The trim removed 5 bases at V and 5 bases at J, leaving 10 bases unmatched. Germline assignment: CDR1 PRHDT and CDR2 FYEKMQ (reference sequence). The CDR3 contains 15 residues. CDR3 coding DNA: TGTGCCAGCAGCCTCAGATTAGCGGGGGAACACGAGCAGTACTTC. Translating gives CASSLRLAGEHEQYF.

The V call is TRBV24-1, the J call TRBJ2-1; 11 bases match TRBD2. The V and J ends lost 2 bases and 6 bases, in that order; junction bases with no gene match: 8. CDR3 length: 17 residues. Germline V lookup: CDR1 KGHDR, CDR2 SFDVKD. CDR3 amino acids: CATSDSKLAGASNEQFF. As DNA, the CDR3 is TGTGCCACCAGTGATTCGAAACTAGCGGGAGCGAGCAATGAGCAGTTCTTC.

CDR3 sequence (DNA): TGTGCCAGTTCTAGCGGGGAGAGGGGGACCCAGTACTTC. Translation: CASSSGERGTQYF. The V call is TRBV28, the J call TRBJ2-5; 9 bases are shared with TRBD2. The CDR3 has 13 amino acids. Germline V CDR1 and CDR2: MDHEN, SYDVKM. Trimming cost V 9 bases and J 7 bases; bases outside gene matches: 9.

In its sample, this clone was seen once. The chain uses TRBV24-1 and TRBJ2-7, with D tentatively TRBD1 (5 bases). V lost 7 bases and J 0 bases, leaving 15 bases between the germline ends. The germline CDR1 and CDR2 sequences are KGHDR and SFDVKD. The CDR3 extends over 15 amino acids. Here the CDR3 DNA reads TGTGCCACCAGCCGGACAAGACTCCCCTCCTACGAGCAGTACTTC. This codes for CATSRTRLPSYEQYF.

The chain recombines TRBV7-8 with TRBJ2-7; 9 bases agree with TRBD1. Germline-derived CDR1 and CDR2 are SGHVS and FQNEAQ. This CDR3 is 13 amino acids long. Trimming took 5 bases from V and 5 from J; bases not matched to a gene: 4. The CDR3 loop reads CASSADRGDEQYF. DNA for the CDR3: TGTGCCAGCAGCGCGGACAGGGGCGACGAGCAGTACTTC.